This T cell receptor (beta chain) was captured by sequencing in a study of shared clonotypes between healthy human individuals. Study context: Every donor yielded three CD4 naive, three CD4 memory, two CD8 naive and one CD8 memory plate. Findings and caveats of the study: Memory subsets generally showed lower estimated richness than naive subsets.

On this clone itself: The antigen remains undetermined.

The investigators split CD4+ cells into a CD45RA+ naive subset and a CD45RA-negative memory subset. V lost 3 bases and J 3 bases, leaving 15 bases between the germline ends. CDR1 is KGHSH, CDR2 LQKENI, per germline. The length of the CDR3 is 15 residues. The DNA input per sorted-subset replicate PCR was about 220 ng, corresponding to roughly 30,000 T cell genomes. TCRdb's table, derived via immunoSEQ multiplex PCR, lists solely in-frame clones and lacks some. The table has some 2 million clones, 95% seen once; the top ten hold about 0.13%. The clonotype comes from a man between 18 and 29 years old in good health. Sequences were obtained from naive CD4+ T cells sorted from blood. Subset denoted: CD45RA+ positively selected. This chain joins TRBV18 and TRBJ2-7, with TRBD2 as a possible D gene (6 bases). CDR3 residues: CASSPRGGNYYEQYF. For the CDR3, the DNA is TGTGCCAGCTCACCCCGGGGAGGAAACTACTACGAGCAGTACTTC.